The rows below give T cell receptor beta chains drawn from one sample of a study of blood T cell repertoires in COVID-19. Assay used: immunoSEQ multiplex PCR; TCRdb lists only in-frame clones, some missing. Altogether approximately 170,000 clones are present, 75% to 90% being singletons, with the ten largest covering under 4.5%. Sequenced input: PBMCs or T cells enriched from blood (not recorded which). Receptors were obtained from a woman in her 50s who had recovered from COVID-19. CDR3s include the opening cysteine and the closing phenylalanine or tryptophan. The D gene is left open where the match is weak. Where a row states a size, it is once, few, many or the class of an expanded clone; other rows omit it.

>TRBV2|TRBD1|.|TRBJ1-5|14
TGTGCCAGCAGTCGACAGGGGGTGGGTCAGCCCCAGCATTTT
CASSRQGVGQPQHF
>TRBV3-1/TRBV3-2|.|.|TRBJ1-6|13
TGTGCCAGCAGCCAAGTACAGGACGCACCCCTCCACTTT
CASSQVQDAPLHF
>TRBV27|TRBD1|.|TRBJ1-2|14
TGTGCCAGCAGGGGTACAGGGGCGATCTATGGCTACACCTTC
CASRGTGAIYGYTF
>TRBV28|.|.|TRBJ2-1|12
TGTGCCAGCAGCCCACAGGTCAATGAGCAGTTCTTC
CASSPQVNEQFF
>TRBV4-3|TRBD2|once|TRBJ2-3|14
TGCGCCAGCAGCCAAGCGGGAGGGGCAGATACGCAGTATTTT
CASSQAGGADTQYF
>TRBV11-2|.|.|TRBJ2-4|14
TGTGCCAGCAGCTCGAGGTTAGCCAAAAACATTCAGTACTTC
CASSSRLAKNIQYF
>TRBV6-5|TRBD2|few|TRBJ2-3|16
TGTGCCAGCAGTTACGAACTAGCGGGAGCAAGGGATACGCAGTATTTT
CASSYELAGARDTQYF
>TRBV6-5|TRBD2|.|TRBJ2-3|15
TGTGCCAGCAGTCGGACTAGCGGGTACACAGATACGCAGTATTTT
CASSRTSGYTDTQYF
>TRBV7-3|TRBD2|.|TRBJ2-1|16
TGTGCCAGCAGCCGTCTTAGCGGGGTTTCCTACAATGAGCAGTTCTTC
CASSRLSGVSYNEQFF
>TRBV3-1/TRBV3-2|TRBD2|.|TRBJ2-2|19
TGTGCCAGCAGCCAAGCCCCTTACCTAGCGGGAGGGCCCAGCGGGGAGCTGTTTTTT
CASSQAPYLAGGPSGELFF
>TRBV5-6|.|.|TRBJ1-2|14
TGTGCCAGCAGCCCGCGTGGCGGGAACTATGGCTACACCTTC
CASSPRGGNYGYTF
>TRBV19|TRBD1|few|TRBJ1-6|15
TGTGCCAGTAGGATCGCCGGGACAGGGGGCTCACCCCTCCACTTT
CASRIAGTGGSPLHF